The 5 T cell receptor beta chains reported below all come from one sample, sequenced in a study of glioma-infiltrating T cells after dendritic cell vaccination (dated by TCRdb to 2016 to 2017). Library preparation used the immunoSEQ multiplex PCR assay. TCRdb obtained this table from immuneACCESS and retained in-frame rearrangements with V and J assigned. These tables miss some clones; where compared with another copy, unresolved V genes account for less than half of the shortfall, and the remainder is unexplained. This sample has 71,000 or so clones in its table, and 81% of those were observed once. 7% to 9.5% of the sample comes from the top ten. Here the sequenced sample was blood, taken before dendritic cell vaccination. The origin of the receptors is a human donor with glioblastoma.

This clone has more than one count but fewer than ten. V is TRBV5-1 and J is TRBJ2-3; TRBD1 matches at 11 bases. J gave up 0 bases and V 2 bases, and 5 bases lay outside the gene matches. CDR1 SGHRS and CDR2 YFSETQ come from the germline V gene. The CDR3 is made up of 17 amino acids. The CDR3 region has the DNA TGCGCCAGCAGCTTCGCCGGGACAGGGGGGAGCACAGATACGCAGTATTTT. Translating it yields CASSFAGTGGSTDTQYF.

The genes are TRBV18 and TRBJ2-7, with TRBD1 matching 10 bases. The CDR3 spans 16 residues. Germline values: CDR1 KGHSH, CDR2 LQKENI. V dropped 2 bases and J dropped 6; count of bases not matched to a gene: 10. CDR3 residues: CASSPETGGYLSEQYF. CDR3 DNA: TGTGCCAGCTCACCAGAGACAGGGGGCTATTTGAGCGAGCAGTACTTC.

This clone has only a few counts. The chain joins TRBV6-1 to TRBJ1-6, with D perhaps TRBD1 (6 bases). The germline V and J ends were trimmed by 4 bases and 11 bases, with 18 bases remaining between them. Germline V gene lookup returns CDR1 MNHNS and CDR2 SASEGT. The CDR3 totals 15 residues. The CDR3 nucleotides are TGTGCCAGCAGTGGATCCGGGACAATGGAGGCACCCCTCCACTTT. Translated, it gives CASSGSGTMEAPLHF.

The chain links TRBV2 to TRBJ1-1; tentatively, D is TRBD1 (5 bases). Trimming removed 6 bases from V and 1 base from J, with 15 bases in between. This CDR3 contains 15 residues. In germline, CDR1 is SNHLY, CDR2 FYNNEI. This chain's CDR3 is CASSVAGLPNTEAFF. The CDR3 DNA reads TGTGCCAGCAGCGTCGCGGGACTTCCGAACACTGAAGCTTTCTTT.

CDR3 amino acids: CASSQVSSGGPNTGELFF. DNA of the CDR3: TGTGCCAGCAGCCAAGTCTCAAGCGGGGGACCCAACACCGGGGAGCTGTTTTTT. The chain joins TRBV4-2 to TRBJ2-2; 8 bases map to TRBD2. The CDR3 totals 18 residues. The germline V gene has CDR1 LGHNA and CDR2 YNFKEQ. J was trimmed by 2 bases and V by 1 base; bases with no gene match: 9.